Following are 21 T cell receptor beta chains from one sample sequenced in a study of blood T cell repertoires in COVID-19. TCRdb keeps only in-frame clones here, not all; method: immunoSEQ multiplex PCR. This repertoire shows approximately 120,000 clones, approximately 85% found once; its top ten account for around 13%. Sequences were obtained from peripheral blood. These receptor sequences come from a human donor in a cohort sampled during active COVID-19.

The J gene is TRBJ1-5, the V gene TRBV5-1; 8 bases map to TRBD1. CDR1 is SGHRS, CDR2 YFSETQ, per germline. The CDR3 length is 14 residues. The V and J ends lost 2 bases and 5 bases, in that order; junction bases with no gene match: 3. CDR3 DNA sequence: TGCGCCAGCAGCTTCACAGGGGGAGATCAGCCCCAGCATTTT. Translation: CASSFTGGDQPQHF.

The chain employs TRBV3-1 (or the pseudogene TRBV3-2) and TRBJ1-5, with D tentatively TRBD1 (6 bases). V dropped 5 bases and J dropped 6 bases, with 23 bases sitting between them. Germline loops: CDR1 LGHDT, CDR2 YNNKEL (reference sequence). CDR3 size: 17 residues. Here the CDR3 DNA reads TGTGCCAGCAGCTACGCATCCCGTCCAGGGGTAAGTCAGCCCCAGCATTTT. This gives the protein CASSYASRPGVSQPQHF.

This clone was seen a few times. The CDR3 loop reads CASSLTQRQPQHF. DNA of the CDR3: TGTGCCAGCAGTTTAACCCAGCGCCAGCCCCAGCATTTT. The chain has TRBV27 and TRBJ1-5; D gene unclear. Germline CDR1 reads MNHEY; CDR2 reads SMNVEV (reference sequence). V shed 2 bases and J shed 7 bases, with 9 bases lying between them. The CDR3 extends over 13 amino acids.

The gene calls are TRBV5-1 and TRBJ2-7; perhaps TRBD2 as D (6 bases). The germline V gene encodes CDR1 SGHRS and CDR2 YFSETQ. The CDR3 has 18 residues. The V gene lost 3 bases and the J gene lost 1 base, with 23 bases spanning the gap. The CDR3 loop is CASSWGGASDYTSYEQYF. In DNA, the CDR3 is TGCGCCAGCAGCTGGGGAGGTGCTAGCGACTACACATCCTACGAGCAGTACTTC.

The chain employs TRBV6-1 and TRBJ1-2; D gene ambiguous. The CDR3 has 13 residues. Looked up from germline, CDR1 is MNHNS and CDR2 is SASEGT. Trimming shortened V by 2 bases and J by 8 bases, and 12 bases separated the two germline ends. This CDR3 reads CASSELGGNGYTF. The CDR3 DNA reads TGTGCCAGCAGTGAATTGGGAGGGAACGGCTACACCTTC.

There are many counts of this clone. This rearrangement joins TRBV9 to TRBJ2-1; possible D gene TRBD1, 6 bases. V gave up 0 bases and J gave up 5 bases, with 12 bases separating them. CDR1 and CDR2 from the germline V gene are SGDLS and YYNGEE. CDR3 size: 15 residues. The CDR3 reads CASSVVDRSHNEQFF. The CDR3 nucleotides are TGTGCCAGCAGCGTAGTAGACAGGTCCCACAATGAGCAGTTCTTC.

V and J are TRBV15 and TRBJ1-1; a possible D gene is TRBD1 (5 bases). Looked up from germline, CDR1 is LNHNV and CDR2 is YYDKDF (reference sequence). The CDR3 totals 12 residues. With 3 bases removed from V and 4 bases from J, the gap between germline ends came to 6 bases. The CDR3 bases are TGTGCCACCAGCAGGGGGGGCACTGAAGCTTTCTTT. Translation: CATSRGGTEAFF.

The V and J genes are TRBV3-1 (or the pseudogene TRBV3-2) and TRBJ2-4, with 8 bases aligning to TRBD1. Germline V gene sequence: CDR1 LGHDT, CDR2 YNNKEL (reference sequence). The CDR3 totals 16 residues. Trimming removed 6 bases from V and 7 bases from J; junction bases left unmatched: 14. CDR3 protein: CASSPQGAIQKNIQYF. The CDR3 coding sequence is TGTGCCAGCAGTCCTCAGGGGGCGATCCAAAAGAACATTCAGTACTTC.

This rearrangement joins TRBV7-9 to TRBJ2-7; D gene uncertain. CDR3 length equals 14 residues. Trimming cost V 8 bases and J 2 bases, with 16 bases left between them. Germline V gene data show CDR1 as SEHNR and CDR2 as FQNEAQ (reference sequence). CDR3 residues: CASGPRAPTYEQYF. The CDR3 DNA reads as TGTGCCAGCGGGCCGCGAGCTCCTACCTACGAGCAGTACTTC. Together with reference TRBV7-9 and TRBJ2-7, the CDR3 gives the full variable domain: DTGVSQNPRHKITKRGQNVTFRCDPISEHNRLYWYRQTLGQGPEFLTYFQNEAQLEKSRLLSDRFSAERPKGSFSTLEIQRTEQGDSAMYLCASGPRAPTYEQYFGPGTRLTVT.

The table lists this clone with a few counts. The chain joins TRBV6-1 to TRBJ1-5; weak D call: TRBD1 (5 bases). The CDR3 sequence is 15 residues long. The germline gives CDR1 MNHNS, CDR2 SASEGT. V lost 2 bases, J lost 1 base, and 9 bases lay in between. The CDR3 coding sequence is TGTGCCAGCAGTGAATGGTCAGGGAGCAATCAGCCCCAGCATTTT. The encoded protein is CASSEWSGSNQPQHF.

The chain joins TRBV30 to TRBJ2-3; D is undetermined. From germline, CDR1 is GTSNPN and CDR2 SVGIG (reference sequence). Trimming removed 4 bases from V and 1 base from J, with 9 bases in between. The CDR3 covers 13 residues. The CDR3 protein is CAWNSLGTDTQYF. The CDR3, as DNA: TGTGCCTGGAACAGCCTCGGCACAGATACGCAGTATTTT.

The rearrangement links TRBV5-1 to TRBJ1-6; a weak D match, TRBD1 (6 bases). The CDR3 sequence is 15 residues long. V lost 7 bases and J 6 bases, leaving 17 bases between the germline ends. The germline gives CDR1 SGHRS, CDR2 YFSETQ. CDR3 residues: CASRPPGVGNSPLHF. In DNA, the CDR3 is TGCGCCAGCCGACCTCCAGGGGTAGGTAATTCACCCCTCCACTTT.

J is TRBJ1-5 and V is TRBV9, with 10 bases that match TRBD1. Trimming removed 4 bases from V and 3 bases from J; junction bases left unmatched: 7. The CDR3 sequence is 16 residues long. Germline values: CDR1 SGDLS, CDR2 YYNGEE. The CDR3 sequence is CASSNPDRGPNQPQHF. CDR3 DNA sequence: TGTGCCAGCAGCAATCCCGACAGGGGGCCCAATCAGCCCCAGCATTTT. Full variable domain (rest looked up from reference TRBV9 and TRBJ1-5): DSGVTQTPKHLITATGQRVTLRCSPRSGDLSVYWYQQSLDQGLQFLIQYYNGEERAKGNILERFSAQQFPDLHSELNLSSLELGDSALYFCASSNPDRGPNQPQHFGDGTRLSIL.

The gene calls are TRBV5-1 and TRBJ1-5, with TRBD1 identical over 8 bases. The germline V gene has CDR1 SGHRS and CDR2 YFSETQ. This CDR3 has 16 residues. V shed 0 bases and J 4 bases; nucleotides not matched to a gene: 6. The CDR3 nucleotides read TGCGCCAGCAGCTTGGTCGACAGGGGAGGGAATCAGCCCCAGCATTTT. This translates into CASSLVDRGGNQPQHF.

The chain links TRBV5-1 to TRBJ2-2, with D perhaps matching TRBD2 (6 bases). Germline CDR1 reads SGHRS; CDR2 reads YFSETQ. The V end lost 3 bases, the J end lost 7 bases, and 10 bases lay between the germline ends. The CDR3 is 13 residues long. CDR3 region: CASSSGGFGELFF. For the CDR3, the DNA is TGCGCCAGCAGCTCCGGGGGTTTCGGGGAGCTGTTTTTT.

V is TRBV4-2 and J is TRBJ2-3; 9 nucleotides agree with TRBD2. CDR3 length: 21 amino acids. The germline V gene encodes CDR1 LGHNA and CDR2 YNFKEQ. J lost 4 bases, V lost 1 base, and 21 bases had no gene match. CDR3 nucleotide sequence: TGTGCCAGCAGCCAAGGGGGCCGGCTGCGGGGGGGCCAAGGGGAACCAGATACGCAGTATTTT. Translated: CASSQGGRLRGGQGEPDTQYF.

The V call is TRBV7-9, the J call TRBJ2-4, with TRBD1 as a possible D gene (5 bases). The germline V gene encodes CDR1 SEHNR and CDR2 FQNEAQ (reference sequence). Trimming pared 1 base from V and 3 bases from J, leaving 13 bases between. The CDR3 is made up of 16 amino acids. The CDR3 DNA reads as TGTGCCAGCAGCTTAGTAACAGGCCTGGGCAAAAACATTCAGTACTTC. It is translated as CASSLVTGLGKNIQYF. Variable domain in full (rest from reference TRBV7-9 and TRBJ2-4): DTGVSQNPRHKITKRGQNVTFRCDPISEHNRLYWYRQTLGQGPEFLTYFQNEAQLEKSRLLSDRFSAERPKGSFSTLEIQRTEQGDSAMYLCASSLVTGLGKNIQYFGAGTRLSVL.

The chain uses TRBV9 and TRBJ1-3; possible D gene TRBD1, 5 bases. Deletions cut 0 bases from V and 4 bases from J, with 14 bases between. The CDR3 contains 16 residues. Per germline, CDR1 SGDLS and CDR2 YYNGEE. The CDR3 DNA follows: TGTGCCAGCAGCGTAGCGGGCAGGGTAGCCGGAAACACCATATATTTT. Its translation is CASSVAGRVAGNTIYF. Supplemented by reference TRBV9 and TRBJ1-3, the full variable domain reads DSGVTQTPKHLITATGQRVTLRCSPRSGDLSVYWYQQSLDQGLQFLIQYYNGEERAKGNILERFSAQQFPDLHSELNLSSLELGDSALYFCASSVAGRVAGNTIYFGEGSWLTVV.

The chain has TRBV18 and TRBJ1-1; 10 nucleotides line up with TRBD1. Germline CDR1 and CDR2: KGHSH and LQKENI. The CDR3 totals 16 residues. With 3 bases clipped from V and 1 base from J, the junction kept 5 bases outside the gene matches. The DNA for the CDR3 is TGTGCCAGCTCACCTCGAGGGACAGGGGCGAACACTGAAGCTTTCTTT. Residues: CASSPRGTGANTEAFF.

This chain joins TRBV5-4 and TRBJ2-3, with D possibly TRBD1 on 6 matching bases. This CDR3 contains 15 residues. The germline V and J ends were trimmed by 5 bases and 4 bases, with 17 bases remaining between them. Germline-derived CDR1 and CDR2 are SGHNT and YYREEE (reference sequence). The CDR3 region is CASRGASQPSDTQYF. As DNA, the CDR3 is TGTGCCAGCAGGGGGGCGTCCCAGCCTTCAGATACGCAGTATTTT.

The chain carries TRBV18 and TRBJ1-2; TRBD1 is a possible D gene (5 bases). Trimming shortened V by 3 bases and J by 3 bases, and 14 bases separated the two germline ends. This CDR3 contains 15 residues. Germline V gives CDR1 KGHSH, CDR2 LQKENI. The CDR3 loop reads CASSPEAVGDYGYTF. CDR3 sequence (DNA): TGTGCCAGCTCACCTGAGGCGGTAGGGGACTATGGCTACACCTTC.